The next 2 T cell receptor beta chains were all read from a single sample in a study of blood T cells in healthy people across ages. With a J-beta primer mix and a sample-barcoded 5' primer, a second PCR ran about 6 to 11 cycles. A single record per CDR3 protein comes from TCRdb applying MiXCR to the 5' RACE reads. The profile shows about 1.5 million distinct CDR3 sequences, roughly two fifths of them singletons. Sequenced material: blood. The receptors shown here come from a woman in her late teens or twenties in good health.

V and J are TRBV12-3 or TRBV12-4 and TRBJ2-1; D is uncertain. Trimming pared 7 bases from V and 11 bases from J, leaving 15 bases between. The CDR3 contains 12 residues. The CDR3 nucleotides read TGTGCCAGCACCTTAAGGGTGCAGAAGCAGTTCTTC. Translating it yields CASTLRVQKQFF.

This clonotype was detected only a few times. V is TRBV6-5 and J is TRBJ2-2, with D hard to call. Germline assignment: CDR1 MNHEY and CDR2 SVGAGI. CDR3 size: 14 residues. V dropped 7 bases and J dropped 0 bases, with 9 bases sitting between them. In DNA form, the CDR3 reads TGTGCCAGCAAAAAGGGTCCGAACACCGGGGAGCTGTTTTTT. It is translated as CASKKGPNTGELFF.